This T cell receptor beta chain was sequenced for a study of blood T cell repertoires in COVID-19. On the study more broadly: The United States, Italy and Spain were the sources of the acute and convalescent COVID-19 samples. PBMCs, B-cell-depleted T cells, or T cells were the source of the cDNA or gDNA that made up the material.

Assay: immunoSEQ multiplex PCR; the TCRdb copy retains only in-frame clones and omits some. Found here are tens of thousands of clones, about 72% of them singletons; the top ten hold approximately 16%. Germline CDR1 MNHEY, CDR2 SMNVEV (reference sequence). The CDR3 spans 15 residues. J lost 7 bases, V lost 4 bases, and 10 bases had no gene match. This clone has only a few counts. This chain joins TRBV27 and TRBJ1-2; 9 bases fit TRBD1. This clonotype originated in a man in his 70s with active or convalescent COVID-19. Material for sequencing was peripheral blood. This chain's CDR3 is CASSSQTGTGFGYTF. The CDR3, as DNA: TGTGCCAGCAGTTCTCAGACCGGGACAGGGTTTGGCTACACCTTC.